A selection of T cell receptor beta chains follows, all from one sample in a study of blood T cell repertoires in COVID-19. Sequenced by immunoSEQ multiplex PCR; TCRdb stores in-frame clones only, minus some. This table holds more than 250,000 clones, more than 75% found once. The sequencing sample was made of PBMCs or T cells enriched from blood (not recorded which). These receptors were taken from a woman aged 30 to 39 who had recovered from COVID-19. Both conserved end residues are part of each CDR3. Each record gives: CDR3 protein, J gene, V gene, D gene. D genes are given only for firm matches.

cdr3_aa: CASSPTVGNQPQHF
j_call: TRBJ1-5
v_call: TRBV3-1/TRBV3-2
d_call: NA

cdr3_aa: CASSLGGRAATEAFF
j_call: TRBJ1-1
v_call: TRBV5-6
d_call: NA

cdr3_aa: CASSLSGPRNTIYF
j_call: TRBJ1-3
v_call: TRBV5-4
d_call: NA

cdr3_aa: CASSLSPDYGYTF
j_call: TRBJ1-2
v_call: TRBV5-1
d_call: NA

cdr3_aa: CASSDRGWGSMSYGYTF
j_call: TRBJ1-2
v_call: TRBV6-1
d_call: NA

cdr3_aa: CASSTRQGAGGYTF
j_call: TRBJ1-2
v_call: TRBV2
d_call: TRBD1

cdr3_aa: CASTLVRAGRSGYTF
j_call: TRBJ1-2
v_call: TRBV19
d_call: NA

cdr3_aa: CASSQAGGLDTGELFF
j_call: TRBJ2-2
v_call: TRBV4-2
d_call: TRBD2

cdr3_aa: CASSEQPGLSNQPQHF
j_call: TRBJ1-5
v_call: TRBV4-1
d_call: NA

cdr3_aa: CASSSHRTGELFF
j_call: TRBJ2-2
v_call: TRBV11-3
d_call: NA

cdr3_aa: CASTPRRAYEQYF
j_call: TRBJ2-7
v_call: TRBV28
d_call: NA

cdr3_aa: CASSRLSGGPYEQYF
j_call: TRBJ2-7
v_call: TRBV5-4
d_call: TRBD2

cdr3_aa: CAWANRGDYGYTF
j_call: TRBJ1-2
v_call: TRBV30
d_call: TRBD1

cdr3_aa: CASSTIGRSGDTIYF
j_call: TRBJ1-3
v_call: TRBV19
d_call: NA

cdr3_aa: CASSLSHHRARETQYF
j_call: TRBJ2-5
v_call: TRBV7-8
d_call: NA

cdr3_aa: CASSLSGGPGQPQHF
j_call: TRBJ1-5
v_call: TRBV27
d_call: NA

cdr3_aa: CASSPGGGYGYTF
j_call: TRBJ1-2
v_call: TRBV27
d_call: TRBD1

cdr3_aa: CASSTIAGVIETQYF
j_call: TRBJ2-5
v_call: TRBV19
d_call: TRBD2

cdr3_aa: CASSFRTGDYGYTF
j_call: TRBJ1-2
v_call: TRBV9
d_call: TRBD1

cdr3_aa: CASSLTGRTNEKLFF
j_call: TRBJ1-4
v_call: TRBV5-6
d_call: NA

cdr3_aa: CASSPAAFTEAFF
j_call: TRBJ1-1
v_call: TRBV10-2
d_call: NA

cdr3_aa: CATRTGSQPQHF
j_call: TRBJ1-5
v_call: TRBV10-2
d_call: NA

cdr3_aa: CASSLEAADTGELFF
j_call: TRBJ2-2
v_call: TRBV5-6
d_call: NA

cdr3_aa: CASSLTSGGANEQFF
j_call: TRBJ2-1
v_call: TRBV5-1
d_call: TRBD2

cdr3_aa: CASSSLTDEQYF
j_call: TRBJ2-7
v_call: TRBV28
d_call: NA

cdr3_aa: CASSLGGGRYNEQFF
j_call: TRBJ2-1
v_call: TRBV7-9
d_call: TRBD2

cdr3_aa: CASSAPGGPGKEQFF
j_call: TRBJ2-1
v_call: TRBV11-1
d_call: TRBD2

cdr3_aa: CASSQGGDRAYEQYF
j_call: TRBJ2-7
v_call: TRBV4-3
d_call: TRBD1

cdr3_aa: CATSQGANTIYF
j_call: TRBJ1-3
v_call: TRBV12-3/TRBV12-4
d_call: TRBD1

cdr3_aa: CASSLQDRNTIYF
j_call: TRBJ1-3
v_call: TRBV28
d_call: NA

cdr3_aa: CASSIRGETQYF
j_call: TRBJ2-5
v_call: TRBV19
d_call: NA

cdr3_aa: CASSQDLLIDSEAFF
j_call: TRBJ1-1
v_call: TRBV4-2
d_call: NA

cdr3_aa: CASSWPQRGINQPQHF
j_call: TRBJ1-5
v_call: TRBV28
d_call: NA

cdr3_aa: CASSRGGVEAFF
j_call: TRBJ1-1
v_call: TRBV6-2/TRBV6-3
d_call: NA

cdr3_aa: CASSRQGSEKLFF
j_call: TRBJ1-4
v_call: TRBV7-2
d_call: NA

cdr3_aa: CASSLEGAIGGYTF
j_call: TRBJ1-2
v_call: TRBV5-1
d_call: TRBD1

cdr3_aa: CASSVAGGPADTQYF
j_call: TRBJ2-3
v_call: TRBV4-1
d_call: TRBD2

cdr3_aa: CASSLRQGPYEQYF
j_call: TRBJ2-7
v_call: TRBV7-2
d_call: TRBD1

cdr3_aa: CASSLLRESTEAFF
j_call: TRBJ1-1
v_call: TRBV7-9
d_call: NA

cdr3_aa: CASSYSLRGATEAFF
j_call: TRBJ1-1
v_call: TRBV6-5
d_call: NA

cdr3_aa: CAISAISGGVTDTQYF
j_call: TRBJ2-3
v_call: TRBV10-3
d_call: TRBD2

cdr3_aa: CASSRGHLDTQYF
j_call: TRBJ2-3
v_call: TRBV12-3/TRBV12-4
d_call: NA

cdr3_aa: CASSLGQGANEQFF
j_call: TRBJ2-1
v_call: TRBV4-3
d_call: TRBD1

cdr3_aa: CASSQDRAGREQYF
j_call: TRBJ2-3
v_call: TRBV4-2
d_call: NA

cdr3_aa: CASSQDLALGEGYGYTF
j_call: TRBJ1-2
v_call: TRBV4-1
d_call: NA

cdr3_aa: CASSPGRLAGGETQYF
j_call: TRBJ2-5
v_call: TRBV18
d_call: TRBD2

cdr3_aa: CAISESGSGAYNEQFF
j_call: TRBJ2-1
v_call: TRBV10-3
d_call: TRBD2